A single sample is the source of the 8 T cell receptor beta chains below, sequenced in a study of CD8 T cells in Susac syndrome (dated by TCRdb to the late 2010s). Library method: the immunoSEQ multiplex PCR assay. RNA was extracted using the RNeasy kit, and about 0.45 to 1 ug of the RNA was reverse transcribed with random hexamers. TCRdb reran the public reads through fastp at Q25 and MiXCR, keeping productive beta chains. One record per CDR3 amino acid sequence lists the most common genes and DNA. A total of roughly 50,000 distinct CDR3 sequences appear in this sample, 93% of them only once. Around 0.53% of the sample comes from the top ten. The sample taken for sequencing was CD8+ T cells from PBMCs. The receptors were gathered from a human donor in good health.

Written as DNA, the CDR3 is TGTGCCAGCGGGACAGGGGGCCATGAAGCTTTCTTT. Translation: CASGTGGHEAFF. The rearrangement joins TRBV28 to TRBJ1-1; 12 nucleotides agree with TRBD1. The CDR3 has 12 residues. V was pared by 8 bases and J by 7 bases, with 2 bases of the junction left unmatched. Per germline, CDR1 MDHEN and CDR2 SYDVKM.

The chain joins TRBV27 to TRBJ1-1, with a weak D call TRBD1 (6 bases). The CDR3 is made up of 14 amino acids. Trimming stripped 4 bases from V and 4 bases from J, with 13 bases between. Looked up from germline, CDR1 is MNHEY and CDR2 is SMNVEV (reference sequence). CDR3 sequence reads: CASSSQGLGTEAFF. The CDR3 coding sequence is TGTGCCAGCAGTTCACAGGGTCTGGGCACTGAAGCTTTCTTT.

The genes are TRBV15 and TRBJ2-1; unclear D gene. Germline V CDR1 and CDR2: LNHNV, YYDKDF (reference sequence). CDR3 length: 12 residues. Deletions cut 0 bases from V and 8 bases from J, with 5 bases between. The CDR3 loop reads CATSRDRDEQFF. In DNA, the CDR3 is TGTGCCACCAGCAGAGATCGCGATGAGCAGTTCTTC.

This rearrangement joins TRBV20-1 to TRBJ2-1; possibly TRBD1 or TRBD2 for D (5 bases each). V dropped 6 bases and J dropped 7 bases, with 22 bases sitting between them. Germline V CDR1 and CDR2: DFQATT, SNEGSKA (reference sequence). This CDR3 spans 15 amino acids. The CDR3 DNA reads TGCAGTGCGACCCCCCGGGACCGACTTTTGAATGAGCAGTTCTTC. It is translated as CSATPRDRLLNEQFF.

V usage is TRBV27 and J usage is TRBJ2-7; 14 bases are shared with TRBD2. The ends lost 5 bases at V and 6 bases at J; junction bases unmatched: 6. Germline V gives CDR1 MNHEY, CDR2 SMNVEV (reference sequence). The CDR3 loop spans 15 amino acids. CDR3 nucleotides: TGTGCCAGCAGTCAAGGGACTAGCGGGAGCTTCGAGCAGTACTTC. This translates into CASSQGTSGSFEQYF.

This clonotype came up once. The rearrangement links TRBV4-1 to TRBJ2-2, with D hard to call. CDR3 length equals 15 residues. With 4 bases removed from V and 1 base from J, the gap between germline ends came to 10 bases. Looked up from germline, CDR1 is MGHRA and CDR2 is YSYEKL. The CDR3 DNA follows: TGCGCCAGCAGCCCCCTCGCCGTGAACACCGGGGAGCTGTTTTTT. It encodes CASSPLAVNTGELFF.

The chain joins TRBV29-1 to TRBJ2-7; D might be TRBD1 (5 bases). With 0 bases removed from V and 6 bases from J, the gap between germline ends came to 15 bases. Looked up from germline, CDR1 is SQVTM and CDR2 is ANQGSEA. The CDR3 spans 14 residues. This CDR3 is CSVEEGQGSGEQYF. The CDR3 nucleotides are TGCAGCGTTGAAGAAGGCCAGGGTTCAGGCGAGCAGTACTTC.

The chain links TRBV19 to TRBJ2-2, with D unresolved. Germline lookup yields CDR1 LNHDA and CDR2 SQIVND (reference sequence). The length of the CDR3 is 11 residues. Trimming removed 10 bases at V and 6 bases at J, with 9 bases between. In DNA form, the CDR3 reads TGTGCCACTAGAACGGCCGGGGAGCTGTTTTTT. This translates into CATRTAGELFF. The full variable domain, in which reference TRBV19 and TRBJ2-2 provide the parts outside the CDR3, is DGGITQSPKYLFRKEGQNVTLSCEQNLNHDAMYWYRQDPGQGLRLIYYSQIVNDFQKGDIAEGYSVSREKKESFPLTVTSAQKNPTAFYLCATRTAGELFFGEGSRLTVL.